Here is one T cell receptor (beta chain) with its context. As yet, its antigen is unknown. V lost 3 bases and J 6 bases, leaving 18 bases between the germline ends. The CDR3 contains 15 residues. CDR1 is MDHEN, CDR2 SYDVKM, per germline. The data are from a study of cytotoxic CD8 clonotypes in ibrutinib-treated CLL. On the study more broadly: After a median of almost 70 months, around 15 patients stayed remitted and approximately twelve progressed; responses had been partial in around 25 and complete in 2. The samples contained 255,043 productive templates on average. They also contained an average of about 100,000 productive rearrangements. Study findings and constraints: Age-matched healthy donor levels were exceeded by baseline clonality, which tracked circulating CD8+ T-cell counts.

Researchers set a sequencing depth target of 1 in 200,000 to 1 in 1 million T cells. Here immunoSEQ multiplex PCR was the method, and the copy in TCRdb shows in-frame clones only, minus some. The data show approximately 200,000 clones, around three quarters seen once. The chain combines TRBV28 with TRBJ2-7; TRBD1 or TRBD2 may be the D gene (5 bases each). The starting material was PBMCs, obtained after 24 months of ibrutinib treatment. This clonotype was obtained from a human donor with chronic lymphocytic leukemia. The CDR3 here is CASSFTGTSYGEQYF. As DNA, the CDR3 is TGTGCCAGCAGTTTCACCGGGACGTCCTATGGCGAGCAGTACTTC.